The clone carrying this T cell receptor (beta chain) has at least ten counts. The record originates from a study of T cells in Graves' hyperthyroidism and ophthalmopathy. Stability of Graves' hyperthyroidism was defined as absent ophthalmopathy progression within 18 months. Diagnostic decisions used clinical symptoms, serum thyroxine and TRAb, thyroid ultrasound and orbital computed tomography. Amplified TCR beta CDR3 regions came from RNA transcripts. The HTBI primer set served for first-round RT-PCR of the TCR CDR3. TCRdb passed the multiplex PCR reads through MiXCR, listing each CDR3 protein once. Altogether a few hundred thousand distinct CDR3 sequences are present, 46% being singletons, with the ten largest covering 7.5% to 8.5%. With 5 bases removed from V and 8 bases from J, the gap between germline ends came to 11 bases. CDR1 and CDR2 from the germline V gene are KGHDR and SFDVKD. CDR3 length equals 13 residues.

The origin of this receptor is a woman aged 18 to 35 with Graves' hyperthyroidism. The rearrangement uses TRBV24-1 and TRBJ1-4; possible D gene TRBD1, 5 bases. Material for sequencing was peripheral blood or thyroid tissue (not recorded which). CDR3 amino acids: CATSADRDEKLFF. The CDR3 bases are TGTGCCACCAGTGCCGACCGGGACGAAAAACTGTTTTTT.